A single sample is the source of the 3 T cell receptor beta chains below, sequenced in a study of patients and donors after allogeneic stem cell transplantation. A single record per CDR3 protein comes from TCRdb applying MiXCR to the RT-PCR reads. The top ten clones hold around 6% of a sample with 920,000 or so distinct CDR3 sequences, about 20% of them seen once. Sequencing used blood, either unsorted or a sorted T cell fraction (not recorded which). The receptors come from a human donor who was either an allogeneic HSCT recipient or a stem cell or donor lymphocyte infusion donor (not recorded which). It is not recorded whose cells these are; they may come from a transplant donor.

There are a few counts of this clonotype. V usage is TRBV9 and J usage is TRBJ2-4; weak D call: TRBD2 (5 bases). Trimming removed 0 bases at V and 5 bases at J, with 9 bases between. The germline V gene encodes CDR1 SGDLS and CDR2 YYNGEE. The CDR3 runs 14 residues. The CDR3 region has the DNA TGTGCCAGCAGCGTAGGAGGGTTCCAAAACATTCAGTACTTC. It yields the protein CASSVGGFQNIQYF.

This clonotype was detected once. The chain joins TRBV11-3 to TRBJ2-7; TRBD1 matches at 8 bases. The germline V gene encodes CDR1 SGHNT and CDR2 YENEEA. The ends lost 2 bases at V and 6 bases at J; junction bases unmatched: 12. This CDR3 region has 16 residues. The CDR3: CASSLKIRTGRSEQYF. The CDR3 DNA reads TGTGCCAGCAGCTTAAAAATCCGGACAGGGAGGAGCGAGCAGTACTTC.

This clonotype has more than one count but fewer than ten. This chain uses TRBV12-3 or TRBV12-4 with TRBJ2-1; D possibly uses TRBD1 or TRBD2 (6 bases each). There are 11 residues in the CDR3. V lost 8 bases, J lost 7 bases, and 9 bases lay in between. DNA of the CDR3: TGTGCCAGCGTAGGGGGGAATGAGCAGTTCTTC. Residues: CASVGGNEQFF.